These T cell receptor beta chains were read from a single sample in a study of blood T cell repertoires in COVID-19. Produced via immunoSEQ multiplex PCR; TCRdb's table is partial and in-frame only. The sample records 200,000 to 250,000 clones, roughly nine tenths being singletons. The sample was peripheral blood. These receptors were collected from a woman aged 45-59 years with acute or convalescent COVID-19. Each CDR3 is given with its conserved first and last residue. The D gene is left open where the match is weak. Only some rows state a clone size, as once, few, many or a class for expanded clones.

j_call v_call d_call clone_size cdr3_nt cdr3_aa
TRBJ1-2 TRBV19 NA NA TGTGCCATTCGAGGGCAGTCTTTGGCTATGGCCTTC CAIRGQSLAMAF
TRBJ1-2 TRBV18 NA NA TGTGCCAGCTCACCGTTGTCAGGGGTAAATGGCTACACCTTC CASSPLSGVNGYTF
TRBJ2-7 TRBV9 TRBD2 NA TGTGCCAGCAGCGTAGCTAGCGGGGGGGCCAAGCAGTACTTC CASSVASGGAKQYF
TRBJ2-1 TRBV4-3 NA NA TGCGCCAGCAGCCAAGAAGCGACCCGCTCCTACAATGAGCAGTTCTTC CASSQEATRSYNEQFF
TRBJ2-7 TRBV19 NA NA TGTGCCAGTAGTATAGGAGGAGTCAGAGGATATTACGAGCAGTACTTC CASSIGGVRGYYEQYF
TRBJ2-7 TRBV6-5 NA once TGTGCCAGCAGTTACTCGAAAGGGGTCCTCTACGAGCAGTACTTC CASSYSKGVLYEQYF
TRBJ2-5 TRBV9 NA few TGTGCCAGCAGCGTAGGTCAGAAAGAGACCCAGTACTTC CASSVGQKETQYF
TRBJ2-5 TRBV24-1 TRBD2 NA TGTGCCACGAGTGGGACTAGCGGTCTCAGGACCCAGTACTTC CATSGTSGLRTQYF
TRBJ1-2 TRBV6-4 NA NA TGTGCCAGCAGTGAAGCCCCAGGGAACTATGGCTACACCTTC CASSEAPGNYGYTF
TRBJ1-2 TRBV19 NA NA TGTGCCAGTAGCTCCCGAGGGAGGGAGGGATGGGGCTACACCTTC CASSSRGREGWGYTF
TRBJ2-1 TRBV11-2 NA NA TGTGCCAGCAGCTCCCCCTTGAGCTCCTACAATGAGCAGTTCTTC CASSSPLSSYNEQFF
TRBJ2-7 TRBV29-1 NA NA TGCAGCGTTGAAGATCTTTCGCAGGGTTACGAGCAGTACTTC CSVEDLSQGYEQYF
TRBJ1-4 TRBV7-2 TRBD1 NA TGTGCCAGCAGCCCTAACCAGGGGGCTGAGGAACTGTTTTTT CASSPNQGAEELFF
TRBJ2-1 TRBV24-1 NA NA TGTGCCACCAGTGATTTGGACAGTAGCTCCTACAATGAGCAGTTCTTC CATSDLDSSSYNEQFF
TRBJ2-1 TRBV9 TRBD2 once TGTGCCAGCAGCGTAGGTGGGTTGGGGTGGGACTACAGAAGCTCCTACAATGAGCAGTTCTTC CASSVGGLGWDYRSSYNEQFF
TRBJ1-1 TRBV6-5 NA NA TGTGCCAGCAGTTTCCTCGGGAAAGCTTTCTTT CASSFLGKAFF